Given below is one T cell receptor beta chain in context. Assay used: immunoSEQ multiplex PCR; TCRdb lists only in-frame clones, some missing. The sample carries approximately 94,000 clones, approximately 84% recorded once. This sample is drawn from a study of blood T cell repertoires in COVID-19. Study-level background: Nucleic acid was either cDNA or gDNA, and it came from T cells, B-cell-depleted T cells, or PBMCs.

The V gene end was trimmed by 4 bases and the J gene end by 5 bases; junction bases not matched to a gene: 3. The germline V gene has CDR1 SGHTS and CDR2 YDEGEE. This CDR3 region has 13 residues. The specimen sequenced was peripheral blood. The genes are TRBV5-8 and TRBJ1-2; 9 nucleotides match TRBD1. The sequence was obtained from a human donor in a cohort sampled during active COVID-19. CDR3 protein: CASSRTGDYGYTF. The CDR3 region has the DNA TGTGCCAGCAGCCGGACAGGGGATTATGGCTACACCTTC. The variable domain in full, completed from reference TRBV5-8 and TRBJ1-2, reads EAGVTQSPTHLIKTRGQQATLRCSPISGHTSVYWYQQALGLGLQFLLWYDEGEERNRGNFPPRFSGRQFPNYSSELNVNALELEDSALYLCASSRTGDYGYTFGSGTRLTVV.